This T cell receptor (beta chain) is from a study of beta chain features in type 1 diabetes. Study-level results: The VDJ junctions of type 1 diabetes patients carried fewer insertions and more deletions.

This clone was counted between two and nine times. Its cognate antigen is unknown. The entirety of the isolated RNA underwent reverse transcription, so expressed TCRB transcripts were sequenced. Clones were read by immunoSEQ multiplex PCR, and TCRdb kept only the in-frame ones, dropping some. In the table there are some 150,000 clones, roughly a tenth of which are singletons. This clonotype originated in a man younger than 30 in good health. Sequenced: naive CD4+ T cells from blood.

The CDR3 sequence is CASSLTRDQETQYF. CDR3 DNA: TGTGCCAGCAGCCTGACTAGAGATCAAGAGACCCAGTACTTC. The genes are TRBV7-2 and TRBJ2-5; a weak D match, TRBD2 (6 bases). The CDR3 has 14 residues. Germline V gives CDR1 SGHTA, CDR2 FQGNSA. V shed 5 bases and J shed 2 bases, with 12 bases lying between them.